A selection of T cell receptor beta chains follows, all from one sample in a study of cytomegalovirus exposure and HLA in healthy donors. Generated by immunoSEQ multiplex PCR, the TCRdb table keeps only in-frame clones and is missing some. The sample carries about 59,000 clones, 80% recorded once. The sample taken for sequencing was PBMCs. The receptors were gathered from a woman aged 40 to 55 in good health and CMV-seronegative. Each CDR3 is given with its conserved first and last residue.

TRBJ1-1,TRBV7-9,CASIQTGGGTEAFF
TRBJ2-7,TRBV28,CASSLYPPRGGEQYF
TRBJ2-5,TRBV6-1,CASSDRWTSGQETQYF
TRBJ1-2,TRBV27,CASRSQVGNYGYTF
TRBJ2-1,TRBV19,CASRSRRREPYNEQFF
TRBJ2-1,TRBV12-1,CASSFPRGRRNEQFF
TRBJ1-1,TRBV19,CASSIEPRGGTEAFF
TRBJ2-1,TRBV10-3,CAISELAGGGENEQFF
TRBJ2-2,TRBV10-3,CAISGRETGELFF
TRBJ2-7,TRBV20-1,CSARDRDQYF
TRBJ1-3,TRBV6-1,CASIGTQPGNTIYF
TRBJ2-5,TRBV5-8,CASSWGASGSALETQYF
TRBJ2-1,TRBV27,CASSLAGGPYNEQFF
TRBJ2-7,TRBV2,CASREGGTPYEQYF
TRBJ1-1,TRBV10-3,CAISDHRNTEAFF
TRBJ2-2,TRBV4-2,CASSQGLRREGTGELFF
TRBJ1-3,TRBV4-1,CASSQESFSGNTIYF
TRBJ2-7,TRBV7-6,CASSSKTGSYEQYF
TRBJ1-4,TRBV6-1,CASSEPIGTHNEKLFF
TRBJ1-3,TRBV18,CASSPVGDTIYF
TRBJ2-5,TRBV11-2,CASSRGLAGVKETQYF
TRBJ1-5,TRBV28,CASSFLSGGSNQPQHF
TRBJ2-7,TRBV6-5,CASRAGQGAYEQYF
TRBJ2-7,TRBV28,CASSLAGTQSPYEQYF
TRBJ2-7,TRBV2,CASSRGLAGVGGEQYF
TRBJ1-4,TRBV5-4,CASSPGRGIATNEKLFF
TRBJ2-5,TRBV5-1,CASSSGQGRGETQYF
TRBJ2-3,TRBV2,CASSETLAGDTDTQYF
TRBJ2-3,TRBV28,CASAGDSTDTQYF